The sequence of this T cell receptor beta chain was determined in a study of T-cell reconstitution after alpha-beta-depleted transplantation in children. The CDR3 runs to 13 residues. V was pared by 3 bases and J by 1 base, with 6 bases between. The germline V gene encodes CDR1 LGHDT and CDR2 YNNKEL (reference sequence). During its preparation, the TCRbeta library received unique molecular identifiers. TCRdb re-called the PCR reads with MiXCR, one entry per CDR3 protein. Of around 450,000 distinct CDR3 sequences in the sample, around 15% were seen once. Specimen: PBMCs, mostly from graft donor cells, collected 360 days after TCRalphabeta/CD19-depleted stem cell transplant. This TCR derives from a boy under three years old who had a stem cell transplant for Wiskott-Aldrich syndrome, so the T cells may come from the graft donor. This chain joins TRBV3-1 and TRBJ1-1, with D unclear. CDR3 amino acids: CASSQSGNTEAFF. CDR3 nucleotide sequence: TGTGCCAGCAGCCAGTCCGGGAACACTGAAGCTTTCTTT.